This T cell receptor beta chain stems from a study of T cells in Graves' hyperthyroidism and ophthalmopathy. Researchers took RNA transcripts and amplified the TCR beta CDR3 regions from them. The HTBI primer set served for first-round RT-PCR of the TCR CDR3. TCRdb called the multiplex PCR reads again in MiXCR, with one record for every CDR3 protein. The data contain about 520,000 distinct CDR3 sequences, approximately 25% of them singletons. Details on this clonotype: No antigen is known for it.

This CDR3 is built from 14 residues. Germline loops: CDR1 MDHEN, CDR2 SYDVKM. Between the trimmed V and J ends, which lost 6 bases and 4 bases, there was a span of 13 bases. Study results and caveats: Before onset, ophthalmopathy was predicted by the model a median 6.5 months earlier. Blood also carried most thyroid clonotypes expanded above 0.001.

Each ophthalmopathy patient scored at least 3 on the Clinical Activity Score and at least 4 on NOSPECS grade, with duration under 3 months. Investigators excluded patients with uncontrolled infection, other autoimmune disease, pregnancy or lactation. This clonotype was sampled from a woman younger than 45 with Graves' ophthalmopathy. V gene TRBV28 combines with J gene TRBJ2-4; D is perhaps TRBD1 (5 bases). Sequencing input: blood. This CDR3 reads CASSLQGRKNIQYF. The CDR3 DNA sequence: TGTGCCAGCAGCCTTCAGGGTAGGAAAAACATTCAGTACTTC.